These 5 T cell receptor beta chains were sequenced from one sample in a study of cytomegalovirus exposure and HLA in healthy donors. The table came from immunoSEQ multiplex PCR; TCRdb's copy has only in-frame clones and leaves some out. The sample lists some 240,000 clones; around four fifths were seen once. Sample: PBMCs. The receptor set was obtained from a woman under 30 in good health and CMV-seronegative.

This chain uses TRBV5-4 with TRBJ2-7; D is unclear. Trimming took off 0 bases at V and 7 bases at J, with 11 bases between the two ends. CDR1 and CDR2 from the germline V gene are SGHNT and YYREEE (reference sequence). The CDR3 runs to 13 residues. In DNA form, the CDR3 reads TGTGCCAGCAGCTTGGGACCCCAAGAAGAGCAGTACTTC. It is translated as CASSLGPQEEQYF.

The chain employs TRBV20-1 and TRBJ1-2; D gene ambiguous. The V and J ends lost 3 bases and 8 bases respectively, with 10 bases between them. This CDR3 contains 11 residues. Germline V gene sequence: CDR1 DFQATT, CDR2 SNEGSKA (reference sequence). The CDR3 nucleotides read TGCAGTGCTAGGTCTGTTCCGGGCTACACCTTC. Its protein is CSARSVPGYTF.

The V gene is TRBV6-1, the J gene TRBJ1-5; TRBD1 aligns across 8 bases. Trimming took 6 bases from V and 3 from J; bases not matched to a gene: 4. Germline values: CDR1 MNHNS, CDR2 SASEGT. The CDR3 is 14 amino acids. CDR3 in DNA: TGTGCCAGCAGGCCGACAGGGGACAATCAGCCCCAGCATTTT. Translated, it gives CASRPTGDNQPQHF.

The chain links TRBV28 to TRBJ1-1; D not certain. Trimming shortened V by 6 bases and J by 5 bases, and 16 bases separated the two germline ends. The CDR3 length is 14 residues. CDR1 is MDHEN and CDR2 is SYDVKM in the germline V gene. CDR3 region: CASSSSGIRTEAFF. The CDR3 bases are TGTGCCAGCAGCTCCTCTGGGATTCGGACTGAAGCTTTCTTT. Looking up the rest from reference TRBV28 and TRBJ1-1 gives the full variable domain: DVKVTQSSRYLVKRTGEKVFLECVQDMDHENMFWYRQDPGLGLRLIYFSYDVKMKEKGDIPEGYSVSREKKERFSLILESASTNQTSMYLCASSSSGIRTEAFFGQGTRLTVV.

This chain uses TRBV11-2 with TRBJ2-1, with D perhaps matching TRBD1 (6 bases). Trimming removed 5 bases at V and 7 bases at J, with 12 bases between. Germline CDR1 SGHAT, CDR2 FQNNGV. The CDR3 is made up of 13 amino acids. CDR3 loop: CASSPQGFNEQFF. For the CDR3, the DNA is TGTGCCAGCAGCCCACAGGGTTTTAATGAGCAGTTCTTC.